Ten or more counts support the clone carrying this T cell receptor (beta chain). Antigen specificity is unknown. Template switching by 5'RACE produced TCR cDNA, adding a universal primer site and UMIs. MiXCR, run by TCRdb on the 5' RACE reads, gives a single entry per CDR3 protein. Counted here are about 330,000 distinct CDR3 sequences, roughly 3.9% occurring once; the ten biggest clones make up 20% to 25%. The data were obtained in a study of T cells after yellow fever vaccination. The length of the CDR3 is 15 residues. The J segment lost 0 bases and the V segment lost 7 bases, leaving 9 bases of the junction unmatched. The germline V gene encodes CDR1 SNHLY and CDR2 FYNNEI. The study, taken as a whole, reports: Most primary-vaccination clones reappeared after the booster (about 95% CD4, 75% to 90% CD8).

The J gene is TRBJ2-7, the V gene TRBV2; 7 positions agree with TRBD1. This specimen consisted of PBMCs, obtained 5 days after the yellow fever booster vaccination. The receptor was derived from a man younger than 35 who received the YFV17D yellow fever vaccine. The CDR3 region is CASTYRTGTSYEQYV. In nucleotides, the CDR3 is TGTGCCAGCACGTATCGGACAGGAACCTCCTACGAGCAGTACGTC.